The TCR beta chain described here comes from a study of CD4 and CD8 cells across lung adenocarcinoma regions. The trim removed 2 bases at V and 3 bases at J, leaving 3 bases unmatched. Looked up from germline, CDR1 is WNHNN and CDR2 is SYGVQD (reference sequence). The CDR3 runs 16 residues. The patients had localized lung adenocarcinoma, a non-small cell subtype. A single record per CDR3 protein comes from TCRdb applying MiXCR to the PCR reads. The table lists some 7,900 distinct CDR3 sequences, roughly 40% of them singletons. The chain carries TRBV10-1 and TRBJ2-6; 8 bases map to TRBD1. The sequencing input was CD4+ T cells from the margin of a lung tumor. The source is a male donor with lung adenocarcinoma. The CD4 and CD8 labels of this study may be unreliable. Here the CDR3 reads CASSEGQGLGANVLTF. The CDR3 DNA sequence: TGCGCCAGCAGTGAGGGACAGGGCCTTGGGGCCAACGTCCTGACTTTC.